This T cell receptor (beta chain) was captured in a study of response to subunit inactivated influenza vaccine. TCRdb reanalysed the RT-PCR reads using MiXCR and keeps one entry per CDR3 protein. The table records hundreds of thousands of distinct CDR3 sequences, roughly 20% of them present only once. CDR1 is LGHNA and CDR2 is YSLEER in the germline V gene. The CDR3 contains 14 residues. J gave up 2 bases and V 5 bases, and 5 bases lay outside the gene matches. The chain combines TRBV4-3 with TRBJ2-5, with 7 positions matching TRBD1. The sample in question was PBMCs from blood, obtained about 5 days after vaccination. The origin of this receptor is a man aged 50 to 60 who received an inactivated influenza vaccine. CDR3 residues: CASSKGDRQETQYF. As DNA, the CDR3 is TGCGCCAGCAGCAAGGGGGACAGACAAGAGACCCAGTACTTC.